The next 15 T cell receptor beta chains were all read from a single sample in a study of blood T cells in healthy people across ages. The authors ran a second PCR of 7 to 11 cycles using a sample-barcoded 5' primer and a J-beta primer mix. TCRdb re-called the 5' RACE reads with MiXCR, one entry per CDR3 protein. The table records roughly 790,000 distinct CDR3 sequences, about 40% of them present only once. The sequencing sample was made of blood. Every receptor here comes from an older woman in good health.

V and J are TRBV4-3 and TRBJ1-6; the D is unclear. CDR1 is LGHNA and CDR2 is YSLEER in the germline V gene. The CDR3 is made up of 15 amino acids. With 1 base removed from V and 10 bases from J, the gap between germline ends came to 14 bases. CDR3 region: CASSQVGREGSPLHF. In DNA form, the CDR3 reads TGCGCCAGCAGCCAAGTGGGAAGGGAAGGGTCACCCCTCCACTTT.

The chain carries TRBV14 and TRBJ2-1; TRBD2 matches 11 bases. The CDR3 runs 18 residues. V dropped 4 bases and J dropped 8; count of bases not matched to a gene: 16. The germline gives CDR1 SGHDN, CDR2 FVKESK. CDR3 in DNA: TGTGCCAGCAGCCCCGGGCGGGCTAGCGGGAGGTGGCTGGATGAGCAGTTCTTC. Amino acid sequence: CASSPGRASGRWLDEQFF.

This clonotype came up many times. The rearrangement links TRBV20-1 to TRBJ2-7; D might be TRBD1 or TRBD2, each matching 5 bases. V was pared by 6 bases and J by 1 base, with 13 bases between. The CDR3 length is 13 residues. Germline V gene sequence: CDR1 DFQATT, CDR2 SNEGSKA (reference sequence). CDR3 sequence reads: CSALDGTSYEQYF. DNA for the CDR3: TGCAGTGCGCTGGACGGGACGTCCTACGAGCAGTACTTC.

In its sample, this clonotype was seen a few times. This chain links TRBV7-9 with TRBJ2-1, with TRBD2 matching over 9 bases. V shed 1 base, J shed 7 bases, and the junction held 5 bases outside the gene matches. CDR1 is SEHNR and CDR2 is FQNEAQ in the germline V gene (reference sequence). The CDR3 contains 15 residues. For the CDR3, the DNA is TGTGCCAGCAGCTTAGGTAGCGGGAGAACGAATGAGCAGTTCTTC. The encoded protein is CASSLGSGRTNEQFF.

V gene TRBV6-5 combines with J gene TRBJ2-7, with a weak D call TRBD1 (6 bases). Germline values: CDR1 MNHEY, CDR2 SVGAGI. CDR3 length equals 13 residues. Trimming cost V 3 bases and J 6 bases, with 12 bases left between them. For the CDR3, the DNA is TGTGCCAGCAGTTATCGCAGGGGAAGCGAGCAGTACTTC. Amino acid sequence: CASSYRRGSEQYF.

This clonotype appeared a single time. This chain joins TRBV4-3 and TRBJ2-1; the match to TRBD2 covers 7 bases. This CDR3 contains 17 residues. The ends lost 1 base at V and 8 bases at J; junction bases unmatched: 14. The germline gives CDR1 LGHNA, CDR2 YSLEER. The DNA of the CDR3 is TGCGCCAGCAGCCAAGTTATGTCTAGCGGTCCCTTCGATGAGCAGTTCTTC. Its translation is CASSQVMSSGPFDEQFF.

The chain employs TRBV6-6 and TRBJ1-6, with 7 bases that match TRBD1. There are 14 residues in the CDR3. CDR1 MNHNY and CDR2 SVGAGI come from the germline V gene (reference sequence). V trimming: 8 bases; J trimming: 4 bases; junction bases outside the gene matches: 5. CDR3: CASGTDLYNSPLHF. CDR3 sequence (DNA): TGTGCCAGCGGGACAGATCTTTATAATTCACCCCTCCACTTT.

Many counts were recorded for this clonotype. The V call is TRBV2, the J call TRBJ2-1; tentative D call: TRBD1 (5 bases). V lost 5 bases and J 3 bases, leaving 8 bases between the germline ends. From germline, CDR1 is SNHLY and CDR2 FYNNEI. The CDR3 consists of 13 residues. The CDR3, as DNA: TGTGCCAGCAGTTCGACAGACTACAATGAGCAGTTCTTC. Its protein is CASSSTDYNEQFF.

In this sample, this clonotype turned up many times. The chain is built from TRBV29-1 and TRBJ2-3; D not certain. CDR3 length: 13 residues. The germline V gene has CDR1 SQVTM and CDR2 ANQGSEA. Trimming removed 0 bases at V and 6 bases at J, with 10 bases between. This CDR3 is CSVEEEWNDTQYF. In nucleotides, the CDR3 is TGCAGCGTTGAAGAGGAGTGGAACGATACGCAGTATTTT.

Turning to this clonotype: This may be a read error: a much more frequent sequence differs by one nucleotide. V is TRBV12-3 or TRBV12-4 and J is TRBJ2-5; 8 bases line up with TRBD1. Trimming cost V 6 bases and J 1 base; bases outside gene matches: 4. The CDR3 runs 14 residues. Here the CDR3 reads CASSIRGPQETQYF. The CDR3 nucleotides read TGTGCCAGCAGCATCAGGGGGCCCCAAGAGACCCAGTACTTC.

This clonotype was counted only a few times. The chain has TRBV7-2 and TRBJ2-7; 8 bases agree with TRBD2. The V and J ends lost 1 base and 7 bases, in that order; junction bases with no gene match: 6. Germline V CDR1 and CDR2: SGHTA, FQGNSA. This CDR3 has 14 residues. DNA for the CDR3: TGTGCCAGCAGCTTAGGAGCGGGGGCGGGGGAGCAGTACTTC. Translated, it gives CASSLGAGAGEQYF.

This clonotype was seen ten or more times. The V call is TRBV12-3 or TRBV12-4, the J call TRBJ2-6; D possibly uses TRBD1 or TRBD2 (6 bases each). Deletions cut 7 bases from V and 0 bases from J, with 13 bases between. This CDR3 contains 16 residues. CDR3 bases: TGTGCCAGCACCGGGGGCGCAAGCTCTGGGGCCAACGTCCTGACTTTC. The encoded protein is CASTGGASSGANVLTF.

This clonotype has more than one count but fewer than ten. CDR3 protein: CSVESGSTDTQYF. As DNA, the CDR3 is TGCAGCGTTGAAAGCGGTTCCACAGATACGCAGTATTTT. This chain uses TRBV29-1 with TRBJ2-3; D might be TRBD2 (5 bases). The CDR3 covers 13 residues. Germline V CDR1 and CDR2: SQVTM, ANQGSEA. V dropped 2 bases and J dropped 2 bases, with 8 bases sitting between them.

With respect to this clonotype: This may come from a read error, since a much larger clone is one base off. The gene calls are TRBV29-1 and TRBJ2-5; D perhaps matches TRBD2 (6 bases). The germline V gene encodes CDR1 SQVTM and CDR2 ANQGSEA. The CDR3 consists of 17 residues. Trimming shortened V by 5 bases and J by 11 bases, and 33 bases separated the two germline ends. The CDR3 nucleotides are TGCAGCGTTAAACGGGCACCGGGGGAAGGCTGGGCCCATGAGCAGTACTTC. It codes for CSVKRAPGEGWAHEQYF.

The genes are TRBV27 and TRBJ2-1; D unresolved. Germline V gene sequence: CDR1 MNHEY, CDR2 SMNVEV (reference sequence). Trimming removed 6 bases from V and 0 bases from J, with 6 bases in between. CDR3 length: 13 amino acids. CDR3 sequence: CASRSLSYNEQFF. DNA for the CDR3: TGTGCCAGCAGATCGCTCTCCTACAATGAGCAGTTCTTC.